These 21 T cell receptor beta chains were all obtained from the same sample, sequenced in a study of CD8 T cells in ankylosing spondylitis. TCRdb recomputed calls from the 5' RACE reads with MiXCR, one row per CDR3 protein. This table has 150,000 to 200,000 distinct CDR3 sequences, 13% appearing once. Input material: blood, either unsorted or a sorted T cell fraction (not recorded which). These receptors all stem from a female donor with ankylosing spondylitis or in good health (not recorded which).

This chain uses TRBV18 with TRBJ2-3; D ambiguous. The CDR3 is 17 residues long. Germline V gene lookup returns CDR1 KGHSH and CDR2 LQKENI. V was pared by 0 bases and J by 2 bases, with 15 bases between. CDR3 residues: CASSPPGGRRHTDTQYF. DNA of the CDR3: TGTGCCAGCTCACCACCTGGTGGGCGGAGACACACAGATACGCAGTATTTT.

The table lists this clonotype with a few counts. The junction departs from germline at one end; a sequencing error may be responsible. V is TRBV20-1 and J is TRBJ1-2, with no clear D. Germline CDR1 reads DFQATT; CDR2 reads SNEGSKA (reference sequence). This CDR3 has 9 amino acids. CDR3 bases: TGCAGTGCCCGAACCCCCCATGCCTTC. Protein: CSARTPHAF.

The V and J genes are TRBV6-5 and TRBJ2-6; D not resolved. Trimming cost V 3 bases and J 0 bases, with 6 bases left between them. Germline-derived CDR1 and CDR2 are MNHEY and SVGAGI. This CDR3 region has 15 residues. The CDR3 DNA reads as TGTGCCAGCAGTTATAGAACCTCTGGGGCCAACGTCCTGACTTTC. It encodes CASSYRTSGANVLTF.

This clonotype was seen many times. V is TRBV12-3 or TRBV12-4 and J is TRBJ2-7; D unclear. The V end was cut by 5 bases, the J end by 1 base, with 9 bases between. This CDR3 region has 13 residues. This CDR3 is CASSPDPSYEQYF. The CDR3 bases are TGTGCCAGCAGTCCGGACCCTTCCTACGAGCAGTACTTC.

This clonotype was observed at least ten times. The gene calls are TRBV29-1 and TRBJ1-1, with D maybe TRBD1 (5 bases). Germline V gene sequence: CDR1 SQVTM, CDR2 ANQGSEA. V lost 5 bases, J lost 8 bases, and 15 bases lay in between. CDR3 length: 12 residues. CDR3 residues: CSVSSGPPEAFF. Written as DNA, the CDR3 is TGCAGCGTTTCCTCGGGACCTCCAGAAGCTTTCTTT.

This clonotype was observed a handful of times. The CDR3 reads CASSSRVLYEQYF. CDR3 nucleotides: TGTGCCAGCAGTTCAAGGGTTCTCTACGAGCAGTACTTC. The chain couples TRBV7-2 to TRBJ2-7; D not resolved. The CDR3 is 13 residues long. Trimming stripped 6 bases from V and 3 bases from J, with 12 bases between. Germline CDR1 is SGHTA and CDR2 is FQGNSA.

Only a few counts were recorded for this clonotype. The rearrangement links TRBV29-1 to TRBJ1-5; tentatively, D is TRBD1 (5 bases). Germline CDR1 SQVTM, CDR2 ANQGSEA. This CDR3 contains 14 residues. Trimming cost V 6 bases and J 5 bases, with 17 bases left between them. For the CDR3, the DNA is TGCAGCGTCGGAGCCTCGGGAGGGGATCAGCCCCAGCATTTT. This codes for CSVGASGGDQPQHF.

There are a few counts of this clonotype. The gene calls are TRBV29-1 and TRBJ2-1; a possible D gene is TRBD2 (6 bases). Trimming removed 4 bases from V and 2 bases from J, with 15 bases in between. The CDR3 covers 15 residues. Germline-derived CDR1 and CDR2 are SQVTM and ANQGSEA. The CDR3 reads CSVAAAGTTYNEQFF. In DNA, the CDR3 is TGCAGCGTTGCAGCGGCGGGGACCACCTACAATGAGCAGTTCTTC.

The table lists this clonotype with many counts. This chain joins TRBV12-3 or TRBV12-4 and TRBJ2-1; the match to TRBD2 covers 9 bases. Losses at the gene ends were 3 bases for V and 7 bases for J; bases not matched to a gene: 7. The CDR3 spans 15 residues. As DNA, the CDR3 is TGTGCCAGCAGTTTTGTTAGCGGGAGTCGAAATGAGCAGTTCTTC. The encoded protein is CASSFVSGSRNEQFF.

Ten or more counts support this clonotype. The chain uses TRBV20-1 and TRBJ1-2, with D unclear. This CDR3 region has 13 residues. Trimming shortened V by 4 bases and J by 7 bases, and 16 bases separated the two germline ends. CDR1 is DFQATT and CDR2 is SNEGSKA in the germline V gene (reference sequence). The CDR3 bases are TGCAGTGCTATCCGAATCGGGGAACTTGGCTACACCTTC. As protein: CSAIRIGELGYTF.

This clonotype was picked up many times. The chain links TRBV13 to TRBJ2-3; 8 bases are shared with TRBD2. Germline V lookup: CDR1 PRHDT, CDR2 FYEKMQ (reference sequence). This CDR3 has 18 residues. V was pared by 8 bases and J by 1 base, with 17 bases of the junction left unmatched. The CDR3 loop is CASGGLVPGLIGTDTQYF. For the CDR3, the DNA is TGTGCCAGCGGGGGACTAGTACCCGGATTAATCGGCACAGATACGCAGTATTTT.

This clonotype was picked up many times. The chain links TRBV7-9 to TRBJ2-5, with 13 bases fitting TRBD2. The ends lost 5 bases at V and 4 bases at J; junction bases unmatched: 7. Germline loops: CDR1 SEHNR, CDR2 FQNEAQ (reference sequence). The CDR3 loop spans 16 amino acids. The DNA for the CDR3 is TGTGCCAGCAGCCTACTAGCGGGAGGGCCGAGAGAGACCCAGTACTTC. Protein product: CASSLLAGGPRETQYF. Combining the CDR3 with reference TRBV7-9 and TRBJ2-5 gives the whole variable domain DTGVSQNPRHKITKRGQNVTFRCDPISEHNRLYWYRQTLGQGPEFLTYFQNEAQLEKSRLLSDRFSAERPKGSFSTLEIQRTEQGDSAMYLCASSLLAGGPRETQYFGPGTRLLVL.

This clonotype was picked up a small number of times. This sequence joins TRBV12-3 or TRBV12-4 and TRBJ2-6, with no clear D. The V end was cut by 2 bases, the J end by 2 bases, with 10 bases between. The CDR3 covers 16 residues. CDR3: CASSLWNLPGANVLTF. DNA of the CDR3: TGTGCCAGCAGTTTATGGAACCTCCCTGGGGCCAACGTCCTGACTTTC.

This clonotype was observed many times. The chain employs TRBV5-1 and TRBJ2-3; a possible D gene is TRBD1 (5 bases). CDR3 size: 16 residues. Trimming left V 1 base short and J 2 bases short, with 14 bases between. Germline V gene data show CDR1 as SGHRS and CDR2 as YFSETQ. The CDR3 DNA reads as TGCGCCAGCAGCTTGAGGCAGGGTCAAGTCACAGATACGCAGTATTTT. Translating gives CASSLRQGQVTDTQYF.

This clonotype was counted ten times or more. The rearrangement uses TRBV20-1 and TRBJ2-2; D remains ambiguous. V lost 5 bases and J lost 3, with 7 bases in between. This CDR3 comprises 12 residues. Germline CDR1 DFQATT, CDR2 SNEGSKA (reference sequence). CDR3 nucleotides: TGCAGTGCTGAGTACCACACCGGGGAGCTGTTTTTT. Protein sequence: CSAEYHTGELFF.

This clonotype has a count of ten or more. The genes are TRBV5-1 and TRBJ2-1; D uncertain. Germline CDR1 and CDR2: SGHRS and YFSETQ. V lost 4 bases to trimming and J lost 4 bases, with 15 bases between them. CDR3 length: 15 amino acids. For the CDR3, the DNA is TGCGCCAGCAGCACGGACGGTATACCTTACAATGAGCAGTTCTTC. It encodes CASSTDGIPYNEQFF.

This clonotype was observed a handful of times. This sequence joins TRBV3-1 and TRBJ1-6; no clear D. V lost 0 bases and J lost 7, with 4 bases in between. The germline V gene encodes CDR1 LGHDT and CDR2 YNNKEL (reference sequence). This CDR3 has 13 amino acids. CDR3 loop: CASSQDENSPLHF. The CDR3 DNA follows: TGTGCCAGCAGCCAAGACGAGAATTCACCCCTCCACTTT. Drawing the rest from reference TRBV3-1 and TRBJ1-6, the complete variable domain is DTAVSQTPKYLVTQMGNDKSIKCEQNLGHDTMYWYKQDSKKFLKIMFSYNNKELIINETVPNRFSPKSPDKAHLNLHINSLELGDSAVYFCASSQDENSPLHFGNGTRLTVT.

At least ten counts were recorded for this clonotype. The rearrangement uses TRBV7-2 and TRBJ2-7; the D gene could be TRBD1 or TRBD2 (6 bases each). The germline V gene has CDR1 SGHTA and CDR2 FQGNSA. Trimming pared 4 bases from V and 11 bases from J, leaving 18 bases between. The CDR3 is 13 residues long. CDR3: CASSSVGGRGKYF. For the CDR3, the DNA is TGTGCCAGCAGCTCTGTAGGGGGGCGTGGGAAGTACTTC.

This chain joins TRBV20-1 and TRBJ2-7, with 14 bases matching TRBD2. The V gene's germline CDR1 is DFQATT and CDR2 SNEGSKA (reference sequence). Unmatched junction bases numbered 9, after V lost 0 bases and J lost 2 bases. This CDR3 has 18 amino acids. In nucleotides, the CDR3 is TGCAGTGCTAGAGATTGGGGACTAGCGGGAGAGAGGGCCTACGAGCAGTACTTC. Residues: CSARDWGLAGERAYEQYF.

In this sample, this clonotype turned up many times. The V gene is TRBV7-2, the J gene TRBJ2-5; D is ambiguous. V was pared by 2 bases and J by 1 base, with 8 bases between. The CDR3 has 14 residues. Germline CDR1 reads SGHTA; CDR2 reads FQGNSA. CDR3 loop: CASSLTPTQETQYF. The CDR3 DNA is TGTGCCAGCAGCTTAACCCCTACCCAAGAGACCCAGTACTTC.

This clonotype was seen only a few times. V gene TRBV7-3 combines with J gene TRBJ2-3, with D maybe TRBD2 (5 bases). Trimming left V 2 bases short and J 7 bases short, with 16 bases between. This CDR3 region has 15 residues. Germline-derived CDR1 and CDR2 are SGHTA and FQGTGA. This chain's CDR3 is CASSLQAEPGNTQYF. CDR3 bases: TGTGCCAGCAGCTTACAGGCAGAGCCGGGGAATACGCAGTATTTT.